This T cell receptor (beta chain) came from a study of cytomegalovirus exposure and HLA in healthy donors. The CDR3 consists of 16 residues. V gave up 4 bases and J gave up 2 bases, with 17 bases separating them. CDR1 SGHTA and CDR2 FQGTGA come from the germline V gene. This clone was seen just once. The repertoire was sequenced with immunoSEQ multiplex PCR; TCRdb's copy has only in-frame clones and lacks some. The sample records approximately 150,000 clones, approximately 91% being singletons. This receptor was obtained from a man aged 18 to 30 in good health and CMV-seronegative. This chain uses TRBV7-3 with TRBJ2-5, with D perhaps matching TRBD2 (6 bases). Sequencing was performed on PBMCs. CDR3 protein: CASSSGLLNTQETQYF. The CDR3 DNA sequence: TGTGCCAGCAGCTCGGGACTTTTAAACACTCAAGAGACCCAGTACTTC.